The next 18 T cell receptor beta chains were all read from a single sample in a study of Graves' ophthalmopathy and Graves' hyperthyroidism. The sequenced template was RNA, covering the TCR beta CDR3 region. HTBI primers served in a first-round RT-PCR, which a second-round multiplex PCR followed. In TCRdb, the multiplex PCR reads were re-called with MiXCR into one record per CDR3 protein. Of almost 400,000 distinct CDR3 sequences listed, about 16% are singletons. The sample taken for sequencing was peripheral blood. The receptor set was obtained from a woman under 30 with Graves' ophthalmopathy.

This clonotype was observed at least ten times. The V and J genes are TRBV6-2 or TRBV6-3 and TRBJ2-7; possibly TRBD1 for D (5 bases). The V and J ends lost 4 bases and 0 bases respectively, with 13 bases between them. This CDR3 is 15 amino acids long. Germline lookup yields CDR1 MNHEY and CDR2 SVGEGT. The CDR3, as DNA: TGTGCCAGCAGTTTGACAGCCTCAATCTCCTACGAGCAGTACTTC. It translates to CASSLTASISYEQYF.

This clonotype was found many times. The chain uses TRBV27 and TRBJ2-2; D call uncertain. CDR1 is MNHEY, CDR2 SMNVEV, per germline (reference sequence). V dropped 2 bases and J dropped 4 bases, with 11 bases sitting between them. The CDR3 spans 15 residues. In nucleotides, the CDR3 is TGTGCCAGCAGTTTAGAGCGCCGGGTCACCGGGGAGCTGTTTTTT. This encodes CASSLERRVTGELFF.

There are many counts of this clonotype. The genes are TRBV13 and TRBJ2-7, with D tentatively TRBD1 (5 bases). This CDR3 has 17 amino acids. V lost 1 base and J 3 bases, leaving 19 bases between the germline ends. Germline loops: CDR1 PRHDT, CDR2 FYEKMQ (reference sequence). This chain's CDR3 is CASSLADSPGSDYEQYF. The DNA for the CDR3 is TGTGCCAGCAGCTTAGCAGACAGTCCCGGCTCCGACTACGAGCAGTACTTC.

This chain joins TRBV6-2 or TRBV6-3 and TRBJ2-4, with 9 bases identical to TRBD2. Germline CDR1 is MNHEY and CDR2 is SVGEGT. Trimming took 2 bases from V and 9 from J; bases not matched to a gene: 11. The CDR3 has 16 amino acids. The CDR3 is CASSYVAGDVGSIQYF. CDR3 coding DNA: TGTGCCAGCAGTTACGTAGCGGGAGATGTGGGGTCCATTCAGTACTTC.

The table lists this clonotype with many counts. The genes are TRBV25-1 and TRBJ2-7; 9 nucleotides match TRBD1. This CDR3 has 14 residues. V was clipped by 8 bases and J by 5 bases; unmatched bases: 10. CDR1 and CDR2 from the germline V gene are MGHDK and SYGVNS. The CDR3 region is CASDPGTGPNEQYF. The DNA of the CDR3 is TGTGCCAGCGACCCCGGGACAGGGCCCAACGAGCAGTACTTC.

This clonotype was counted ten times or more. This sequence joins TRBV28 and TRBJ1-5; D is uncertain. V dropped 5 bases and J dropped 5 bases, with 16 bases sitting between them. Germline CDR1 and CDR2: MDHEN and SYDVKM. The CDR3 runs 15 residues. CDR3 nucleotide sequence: TGTGCCAGCAGTCCCACCCACCACACACATCAGCCCCAGCATTTT. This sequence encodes CASSPTHHTHQPQHF.

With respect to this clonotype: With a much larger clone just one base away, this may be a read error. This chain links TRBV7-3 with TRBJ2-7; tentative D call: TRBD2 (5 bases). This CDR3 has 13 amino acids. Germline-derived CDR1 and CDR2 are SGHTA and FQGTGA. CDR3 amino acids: CASSLSPSREPYF. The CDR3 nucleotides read TGTGCCAGCAGCTTAAGTCCATCAAGGGAGCCGTACTTC.

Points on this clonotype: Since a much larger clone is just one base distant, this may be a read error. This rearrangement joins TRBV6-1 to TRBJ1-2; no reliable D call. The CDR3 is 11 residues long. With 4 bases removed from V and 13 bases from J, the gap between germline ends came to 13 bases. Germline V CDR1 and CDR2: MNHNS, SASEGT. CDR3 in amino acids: CASSASQILTF. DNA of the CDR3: TGTGCCAGCAGTGCGTCACAGATTCTCACCTTC.

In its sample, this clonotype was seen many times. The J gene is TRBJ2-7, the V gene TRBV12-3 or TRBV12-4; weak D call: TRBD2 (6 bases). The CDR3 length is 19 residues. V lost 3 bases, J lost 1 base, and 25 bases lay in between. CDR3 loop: CASSFYPPVAGGRSYEQYF. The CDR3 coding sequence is TGTGCCAGCAGTTTCTACCCGCCTGTAGCTGGAGGGAGGTCCTACGAGCAGTACTTC.

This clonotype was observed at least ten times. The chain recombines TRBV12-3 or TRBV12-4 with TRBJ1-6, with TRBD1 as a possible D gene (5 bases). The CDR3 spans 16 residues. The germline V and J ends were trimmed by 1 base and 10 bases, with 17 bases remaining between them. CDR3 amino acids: CASSLGGAEVGSPLHF. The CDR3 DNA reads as TGTGCCAGCAGTTTAGGAGGGGCGGAGGTGGGATCACCCCTCCACTTT.

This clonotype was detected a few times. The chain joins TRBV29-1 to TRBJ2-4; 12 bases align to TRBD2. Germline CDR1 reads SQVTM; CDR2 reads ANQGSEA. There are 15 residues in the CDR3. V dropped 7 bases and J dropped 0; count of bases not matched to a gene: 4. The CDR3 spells CSAGGLAGAKNIQYF. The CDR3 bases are TGCAGCGCTGGGGGACTAGCGGGAGCCAAAAACATTCAGTACTTC.

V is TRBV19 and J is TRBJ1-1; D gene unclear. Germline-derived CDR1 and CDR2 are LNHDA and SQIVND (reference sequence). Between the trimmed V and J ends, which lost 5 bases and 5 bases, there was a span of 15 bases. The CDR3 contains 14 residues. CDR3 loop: CASSEDRDGTEAFF. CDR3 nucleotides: TGTGCCAGTAGTGAGGATCGGGATGGGACTGAAGCTTTCTTT.

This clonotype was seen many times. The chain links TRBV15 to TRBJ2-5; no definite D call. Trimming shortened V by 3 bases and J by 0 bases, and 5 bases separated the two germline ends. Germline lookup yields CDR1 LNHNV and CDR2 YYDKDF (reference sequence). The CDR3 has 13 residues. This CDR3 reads CATSSGDQETQYF. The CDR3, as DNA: TGTGCCACCAGCAGTGGAGACCAAGAGACCCAGTACTTC.

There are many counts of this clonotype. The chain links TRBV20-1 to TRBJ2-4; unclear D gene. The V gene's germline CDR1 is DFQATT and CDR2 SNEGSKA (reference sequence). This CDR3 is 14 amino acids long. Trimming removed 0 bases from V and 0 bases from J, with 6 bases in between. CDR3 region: CSARDLLAKNIQYF. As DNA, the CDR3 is TGCAGTGCTAGAGATCTCTTAGCCAAAAACATTCAGTACTTC.

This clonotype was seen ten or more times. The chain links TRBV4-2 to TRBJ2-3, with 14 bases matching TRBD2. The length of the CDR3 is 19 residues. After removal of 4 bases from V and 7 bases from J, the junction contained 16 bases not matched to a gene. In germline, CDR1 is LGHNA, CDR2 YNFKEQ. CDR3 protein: CASSPSLLGLAGGGYTQYF. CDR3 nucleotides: TGTGCCAGCAGCCCATCACTCCTAGGACTAGCGGGAGGCGGGTATACGCAGTATTTT.

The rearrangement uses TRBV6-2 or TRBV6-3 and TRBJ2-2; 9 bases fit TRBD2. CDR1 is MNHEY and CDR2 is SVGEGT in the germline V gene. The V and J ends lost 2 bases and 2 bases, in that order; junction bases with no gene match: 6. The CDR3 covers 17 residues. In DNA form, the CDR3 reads TGTGCCAGCAGTTACGACTGGACTAGCGCTAACACCGGGGAGCTGTTTTTT. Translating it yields CASSYDWTSANTGELFF.

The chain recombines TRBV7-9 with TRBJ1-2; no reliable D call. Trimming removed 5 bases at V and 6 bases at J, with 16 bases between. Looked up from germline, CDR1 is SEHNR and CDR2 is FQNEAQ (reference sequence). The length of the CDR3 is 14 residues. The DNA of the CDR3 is TGTGCCAGCAGCCCCGGACGTCTCCCCAATGGCTACACCTTC. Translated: CASSPGRLPNGYTF.

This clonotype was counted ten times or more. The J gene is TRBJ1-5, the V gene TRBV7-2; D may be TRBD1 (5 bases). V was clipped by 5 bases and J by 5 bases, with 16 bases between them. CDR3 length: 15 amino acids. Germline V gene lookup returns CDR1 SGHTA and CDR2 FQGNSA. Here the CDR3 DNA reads TGTGCCAGCAGCCCCGAGGGGAGAGGTGATCAGCCCCAGCATTTT. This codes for CASSPEGRGDQPQHF.